This TCR beta chain is from a study of early T cells in non-severe SARS-CoV-2 infection (dated by TCRdb to the early 2020s). Background on the whole study: Because TCR sequencing relied on bulk RNA taken from unsorted whole blood, pairing of alpha and beta chains was not possible. What the authors observed across the whole study: Matching against VDJdb was skewed toward anti-spike CD8 responses, likely underestimated virus-specific expansions, and missed private and CD4 specificities.

The library came from 5' RACE. Data came from a NextSeq 500. In the TCR library protocol, unique molecular identifiers were attached to individual cDNA molecules to correct for PCR bias and sequencing error. TCR alpha and beta chains were both sequenced, and the abundances of alpha and beta sequences in each sample were closely correlated with each other. The study's processing was this. Decombinator V4 was used to annotate the V gene, J gene and CDR3 of the TCR sequences. Expanded TCRs were defined as changing significantly between any two time points under a Poisson model with p below 0.0001. Abundances of TCRs were expressed as counts per million after normalisation to the total number of TCRs sequenced in each sample. MAIT TCRs were defined by TRAV1-2 paired with TRAJ12, TRAJ20 or TRAJ33, and iNKT TCRs by TRAV10 paired with TRAJ18. VDJdb, accessed 1 November 2021, was searched for CMV, EBV and SARS-CoV-2 annotated TCRs, with TCRs annotated for multiple antigens excluded. Clones were called with MiXCR by TCRdb after fastp trimmed the public reads at Q25, and only in-frame beta chains were retained. Every CDR3 protein is listed once, alongside the most common genes and DNA of its rows. What appears here as the V and J calls and clone size reflects TCRdb's work, not the paper's. The sample table contains tens of thousands of distinct CDR3 sequences; only one count was recorded for around 6.5% of them. The top ten constitute about 25% of the sample.

A case-control design nested within a healthcare worker cohort in London, UK, was used, with weekly nasopharyngeal swab PCR tests and blood sampling performed. Healthcare workers were recruited during the week of the UK lockdown, between 23 and 31 March 2020, and followed weekly for up to 16 weeks. At the junction V is shortened by 1 base and J by 2 bases; bases outside the gene matches: 2. The CDR3 has 15 amino acids, counting the end cysteine and phenylalanine. The DNA shown is the 45-base CDR3, in frame from base 1. The germline V gene encodes CDR1 SGHRS and CDR2 YFSETQ. This clonotype was found many times. This receptor's antigen is unknown. No base-level quality is on record; no much larger clone is a single base apart.

The clonotype comes from an adult who was a healthcare worker with PCR-confirmed SARS-CoV-2 infection or an uninfected control (not recorded which). The chain was built from TRBV5-1 and TRBJ2-2, and 7 junctional nucleotides match TRBD1. The input for sequencing was whole blood, taken at baseline. For the CDR3, the sequence is CASSLRTGNTGELFF. The DNA is as follows: TGCGCCAGCAGCTTGAGGACAGGAAACACCGGGGAGCTGTTTTTT.